This T cell receptor (beta chain) was captured by sequencing in a study of shared T cell receptors in the human thymus. The CDR3 extends over 16 amino acids. Profiling relied on immunoSEQ multiplex PCR, and the TCRdb table lists in-frame clones only, not all of them. The table shows about 500,000 clones, with around 78% occurring only once. This sample was shared with a second study, whose subject was human thymus T cells. That report adds: Healthy Finnish infants undergoing corrective surgery for congenital heart defects were used as donors. Thymic TCR repertoires of unrelated people reportedly overlapped highly.

The rearrangement uses TRBV21-1 and TRBJ2-1; the table's D call, TRBD2, was not checked against the DNA. TRBV21-1 is a pseudogene segment. The receptor's source is a boy under two years old with a congenital heart defect. Sequenced sample: thymocytes. The CDR3 nucleotides read TGTGCCAGCAGCTCCCCTAGCGGGAGGGCCGGAAGTGAGCAGTTCTTC. Amino acids: CASSSPSGRAGSEQFF.